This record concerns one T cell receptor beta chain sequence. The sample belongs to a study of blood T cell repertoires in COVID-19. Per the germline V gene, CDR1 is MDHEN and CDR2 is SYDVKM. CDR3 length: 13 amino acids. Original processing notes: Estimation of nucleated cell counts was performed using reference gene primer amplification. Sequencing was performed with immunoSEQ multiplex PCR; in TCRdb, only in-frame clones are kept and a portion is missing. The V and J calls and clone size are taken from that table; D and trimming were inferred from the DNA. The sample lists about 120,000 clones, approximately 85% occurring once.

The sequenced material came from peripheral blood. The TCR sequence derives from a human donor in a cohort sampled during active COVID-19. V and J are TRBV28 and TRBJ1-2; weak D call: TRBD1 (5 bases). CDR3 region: CATMQGDLYGYTF. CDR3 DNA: TGTGCTACAATGCAGGGCGATCTCTATGGCTACACCTTC.